Each of the 4 T cell receptor beta chains below was sequenced from the same sample in a study of blood T cell repertoires in COVID-19. TCRdb keeps only in-frame clones here, not all; method: immunoSEQ multiplex PCR. The table shows roughly 200,000 clones, with around 81% occurring only once. Sequencing was done on a sample of peripheral blood. These receptors came from a woman in her 40s with COVID-19, enrolled during active disease.

J is TRBJ2-7 and V is TRBV25-1, with D possibly TRBD1 on 6 matching bases. This CDR3 has 14 residues. Trimming took 4 bases from V and 6 from J, leaving 16 bases between them. Germline CDR1 is MGHDK and CDR2 is SYGVNS. DNA for the CDR3: TGTGCCAGCAGTGTTCTACAGGGAAAAGGCGAGCAGTACTTC. Residues: CASSVLQGKGEQYF.

The J gene is TRBJ1-2, the V gene TRBV18, with 7 nucleotides matching TRBD1. The germline CDR1 and CDR2 sequences are KGHSH and LQKENI. V gave up 2 bases and J gave up 0 bases; unmatched junction bases: 6. The length of the CDR3 is 16 residues. CDR3 DNA: TGTGCCAGCTCACCAGAGGGACAGACCGCTAACTATGGCTACACCTTC. It is translated as CASSPEGQTANYGYTF.

This clone was counted once. The chain recombines TRBV2 with TRBJ2-7; perhaps TRBD1 as D (6 bases). The germline CDR1 and CDR2 sequences are SNHLY and FYNNEI. V dropped 8 bases and J dropped 1 base, with 9 bases sitting between them. This CDR3 region has 12 residues. In nucleotides, the CDR3 is TGTGCCAGCCTGGGACATTCCTACGAGCAGTACTTC. Amino acid sequence: CASLGHSYEQYF.

This chain connects TRBV5-1 to TRBJ2-1, with 9 nucleotides matching TRBD1. Germline CDR1 is SGHRS and CDR2 is YFSETQ. The CDR3 is 13 residues long. Trimming cost V 4 bases and J 6 bases; bases outside gene matches: 2. CDR3 sequence (DNA): TGCGCCAGCAGCACGGACAGGGGCAATGAGCAGTTCTTC. It specifies CASSTDRGNEQFF.